The sample holds a few counts of the clone carrying this T cell receptor beta chain. As yet, its antigen is unknown. This specimen comes from a study of beta chain features in type 1 diabetes. cDNA synthesis used the whole RNA isolate, giving expressed TCRB sequences. The average output of naive, central memory and regulatory T cell samples was 3.6 million or so reads. TCRdb keeps only in-frame clones here, not all; method: immunoSEQ multiplex PCR. There are 200,000 to 300,000 clones in the sample; about a tenth occur only once, and around 0.017% lies in the top ten. Regarding the study as a whole: Equally in patients and controls, shorter templates might have been favored by PCR. Insertions were fewer and deletions more numerous at VDJ junctions in type 1 diabetes patients. Moderate yet significant TCRB CDR3 shortening was seen in Type 1 diabetes patients in all four CD4+ subsets.

The TCR was taken from a man aged 30 to 45 with type 1 diabetes. The specimen was naive CD4+ T cells from blood.

For the CDR3, the DNA is TGCGCCAGCAGCCTTAGATTAACAACTAATGAAAAACTGTTTTTT. It yields the protein CASSLRLTTNEKLFF. The V gene is TRBV4-1, the J gene TRBJ1-4; D ambiguous. CDR1 is MGHRA and CDR2 is YSYEKL in the germline V gene. The CDR3 extends over 15 amino acids. V lost 4 bases and J 0 bases, leaving 9 bases between the germline ends.